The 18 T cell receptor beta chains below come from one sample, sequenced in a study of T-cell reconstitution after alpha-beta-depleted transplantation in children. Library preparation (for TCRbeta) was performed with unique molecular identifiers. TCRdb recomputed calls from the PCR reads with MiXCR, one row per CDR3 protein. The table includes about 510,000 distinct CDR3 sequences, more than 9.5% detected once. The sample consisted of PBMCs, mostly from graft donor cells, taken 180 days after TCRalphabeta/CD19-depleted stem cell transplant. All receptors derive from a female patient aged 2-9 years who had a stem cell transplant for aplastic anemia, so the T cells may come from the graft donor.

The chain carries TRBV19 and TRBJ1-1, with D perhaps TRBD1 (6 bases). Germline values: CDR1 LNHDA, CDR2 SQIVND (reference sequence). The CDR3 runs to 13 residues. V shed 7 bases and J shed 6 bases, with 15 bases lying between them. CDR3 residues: CASTAQRGSEAFF. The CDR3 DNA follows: TGTGCCAGTACCGCACAGAGGGGGTCTGAAGCTTTCTTT.

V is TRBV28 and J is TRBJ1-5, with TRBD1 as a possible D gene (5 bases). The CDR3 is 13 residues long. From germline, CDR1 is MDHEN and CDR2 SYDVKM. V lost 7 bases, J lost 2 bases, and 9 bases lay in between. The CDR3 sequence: CASTTAGNQPQHF. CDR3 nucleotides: TGTGCCAGCACGACAGCCGGCAATCAGCCCCAGCATTTT.

The CDR3 reads CASSLGGTSASYEQYF. CDR3 coding DNA: TGCGCCAGCAGCTTGGGGGGGACTAGCGCTTCCTACGAGCAGTACTTC. The chain couples TRBV5-1 to TRBJ2-7, with 10 bases that match TRBD2. The CDR3 runs 16 residues. From germline, CDR1 is SGHRS and CDR2 YFSETQ. V lost 0 bases and J lost 1; bases outside the gene matches: 4.

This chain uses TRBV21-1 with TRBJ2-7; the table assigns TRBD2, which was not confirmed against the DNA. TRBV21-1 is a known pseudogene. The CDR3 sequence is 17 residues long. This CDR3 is CASSKVEDKRVGYEQYF. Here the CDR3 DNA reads TGTGCCAGCAGCAAAGTGGAGGACAAGCGGGTTGGCTACGAGCAGTACTTC.

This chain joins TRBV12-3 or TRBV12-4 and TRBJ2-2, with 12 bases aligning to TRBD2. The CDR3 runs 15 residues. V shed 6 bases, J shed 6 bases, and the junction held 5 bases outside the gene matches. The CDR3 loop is CASRPGLAGPGELFF. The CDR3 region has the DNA TGTGCCAGCAGACCCGGACTAGCGGGACCCGGGGAGCTGTTTTTT.

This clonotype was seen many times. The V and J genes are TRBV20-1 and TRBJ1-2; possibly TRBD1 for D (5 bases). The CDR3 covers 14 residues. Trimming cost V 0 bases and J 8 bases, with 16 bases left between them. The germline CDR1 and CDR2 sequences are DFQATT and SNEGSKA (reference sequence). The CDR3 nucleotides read TGCAGTGCTAGAGATCCAGGGCAACTACGAGGCTACACCTTC. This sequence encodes CSARDPGQLRGYTF.

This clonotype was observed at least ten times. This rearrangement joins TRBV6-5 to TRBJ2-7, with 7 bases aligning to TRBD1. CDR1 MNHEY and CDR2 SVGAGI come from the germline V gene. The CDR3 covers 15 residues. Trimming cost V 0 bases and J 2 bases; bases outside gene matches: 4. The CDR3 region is CASSYSGQRPYEQYF. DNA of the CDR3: TGTGCCAGCAGTTACTCGGGACAGCGACCCTACGAGCAGTACTTC.

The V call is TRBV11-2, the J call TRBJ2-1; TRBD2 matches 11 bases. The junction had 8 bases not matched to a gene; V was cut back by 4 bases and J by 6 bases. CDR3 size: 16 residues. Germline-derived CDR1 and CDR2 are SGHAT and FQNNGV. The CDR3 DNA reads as TGTGCCAGCAGCTCACTAGCGGGAGCCTTTGCCAATGAGCAGTTCTTC. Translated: CASSSLAGAFANEQFF.

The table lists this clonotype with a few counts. CDR3 sequence (DNA): TGTGCCAGCACCCTCCCCTACGGGAGGGCCGGTTACAATGAGCAGTTCTTC. This codes for CASTLPYGRAGYNEQFF. The chain links TRBV6-2 or TRBV6-3 to TRBJ2-1, with 8 bases lining up with TRBD2. CDR1 MNHEY and CDR2 SVGEGT come from the germline V gene. Germline trimming cut 7 bases from V and 4 bases from J; bases unmatched to any gene: 15. CDR3 length: 17 residues.

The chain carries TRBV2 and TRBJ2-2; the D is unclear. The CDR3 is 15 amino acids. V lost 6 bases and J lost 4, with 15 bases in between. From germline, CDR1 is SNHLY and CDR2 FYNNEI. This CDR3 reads CASSAGSSITGELFF. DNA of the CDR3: TGTGCCAGCAGCGCCGGGTCCTCTATCACCGGGGAGCTGTTTTTT.

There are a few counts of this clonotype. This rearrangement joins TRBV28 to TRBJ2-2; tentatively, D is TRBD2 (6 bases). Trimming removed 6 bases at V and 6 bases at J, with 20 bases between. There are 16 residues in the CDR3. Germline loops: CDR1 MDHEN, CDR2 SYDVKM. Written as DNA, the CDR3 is TGTGCCAGCAGACCACCCGACCGAAGGAGGGCCGGGGAGCTGTTTTTT. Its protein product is CASRPPDRRRAGELFF.

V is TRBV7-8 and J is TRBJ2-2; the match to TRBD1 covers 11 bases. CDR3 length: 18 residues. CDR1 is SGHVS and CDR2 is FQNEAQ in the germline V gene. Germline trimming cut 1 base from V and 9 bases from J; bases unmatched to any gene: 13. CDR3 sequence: CASSLENSGTGGTWELFF. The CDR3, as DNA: TGTGCCAGCAGCTTAGAGAATTCCGGGACAGGGGGTACATGGGAGCTGTTTTTT.

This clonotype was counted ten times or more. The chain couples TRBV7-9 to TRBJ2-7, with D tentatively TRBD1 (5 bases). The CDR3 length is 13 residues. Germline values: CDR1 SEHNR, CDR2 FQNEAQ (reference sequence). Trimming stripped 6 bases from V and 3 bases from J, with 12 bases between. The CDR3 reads CASSSTGFYEQYV. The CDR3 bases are TGTGCCAGCAGTAGTACAGGATTCTACGAGCAGTACGTC.

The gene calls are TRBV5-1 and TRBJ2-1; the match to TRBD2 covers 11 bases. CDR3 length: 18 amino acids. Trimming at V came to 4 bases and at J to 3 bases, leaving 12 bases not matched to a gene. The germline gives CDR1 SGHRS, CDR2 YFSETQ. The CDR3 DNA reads TGCGCCAGCAGCCCACGTAGACTAGCGGGAAAACGCTACAATGAGCAGTTCTTC. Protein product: CASSPRRLAGKRYNEQFF. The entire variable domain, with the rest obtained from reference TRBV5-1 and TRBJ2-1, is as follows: KAGVTQTPRYLIKTRGQQVTLSCSPISGHRSVSWYQQTPGQGLQFLFEYFSETQRNKGNFPGRFSGRQFSNSRSEMNVSTLELGDSALYLCASSPRRLAGKRYNEQFFGPGTRLTVL.

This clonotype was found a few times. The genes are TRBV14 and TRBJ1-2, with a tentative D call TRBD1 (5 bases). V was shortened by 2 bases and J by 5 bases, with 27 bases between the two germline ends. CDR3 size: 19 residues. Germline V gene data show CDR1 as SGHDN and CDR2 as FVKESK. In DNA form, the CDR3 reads TGTGCCAGCAGCCAAACTGTTGTTCGGGACGAGTCTTTCTGGTATGGCTACACCTTC. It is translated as CASSQTVVRDESFWYGYTF.

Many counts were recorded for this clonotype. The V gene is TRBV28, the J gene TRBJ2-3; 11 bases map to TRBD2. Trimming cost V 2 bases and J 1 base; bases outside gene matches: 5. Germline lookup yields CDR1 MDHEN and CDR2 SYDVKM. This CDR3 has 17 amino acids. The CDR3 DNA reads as TGTGCCAGCAGTTTAGCGGCTAGCGGGAGGCGCACAGATACGCAGTATTTT. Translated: CASSLAASGRRTDTQYF.

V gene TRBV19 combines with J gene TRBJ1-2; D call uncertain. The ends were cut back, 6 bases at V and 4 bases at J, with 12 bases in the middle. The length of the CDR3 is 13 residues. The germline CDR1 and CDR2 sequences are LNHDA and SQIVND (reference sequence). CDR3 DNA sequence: TGTGCCAGTAGGGCGGGCGGAGGCTATGGCTACACCTTC. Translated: CASRAGGGYGYTF. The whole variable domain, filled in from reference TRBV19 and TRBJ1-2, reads DGGITQSPKYLFRKEGQNVTLSCEQNLNHDAMYWYRQDPGQGLRLIYYSQIVNDFQKGDIAEGYSVSREKKESFPLTVTSAQKNPTAFYLCASRAGGGYGYTFGSGTRLTVV.

The chain's CDR3 is CSARAASGRGTDTQYF. In DNA, the CDR3 is TGCAGTGCTAGAGCGGCTAGCGGGAGGGGAACAGATACGCAGTATTTT. The chain links TRBV20-1 to TRBJ2-3; 12 bases are shared with TRBD2. The germline gives CDR1 DFQATT, CDR2 SNEGSKA (reference sequence). The ends lost 1 base at V and 3 bases at J; junction bases unmatched: 5. The CDR3 extends over 16 amino acids.